The clone carrying this T cell receptor beta chain has more than one count but fewer than ten. Time point here: sample taken at primary tumor resection. The authors sequenced whole RNA from tumor, nontumor lung or frozen PBMC without sorting. This sample stems from a study of spatial heterogeneity in lung cancer. The CDR3 consists of 13 residues. CDR1 and CDR2 from the germline V gene are MDHEN and SYDVKM. Deletions cut 2 bases from V and 4 bases from J, with 5 bases between. In TCRdb, the 5' RACE reads were re-called with MiXCR into one record per CDR3 protein. The data contain 80,000 to 95,000 distinct CDR3 sequences, over 8.5% of them seen just once; the ten biggest clones take up about 7.1%.

The TCR comes from a male donor with early-stage non-small cell lung cancer. J is TRBJ1-4 and V is TRBV28, with D hard to call. This specimen consisted of PBMCs, obtained at surgery. Here the CDR3 DNA reads TGTGCCAGCAGTTTAAGGGTTAATGAAAAACTGTTTTTT. Residues: CASSLRVNEKLFF.